The subject of this entry is one T cell receptor beta chain. Germline and junction disagree at one end, which may indicate a read error. This specimen belongs to a study of tumor and adjacent non-tumor tissue in lung cancer. Three rounds of nested PCR, following a modified ARM-PCR protocol, produced the TCRbeta library. TCRdb itself ran the multiplex PCR reads through MiXCR, one entry per CDR3 protein. Here the sample spans under 250,000 distinct CDR3 sequences, around 70% being singletons. The template was RNA from unsorted bulk tissue. The sample was lung tumor tissue. The source of this sequence is a man between 60 and 75 years old with non-small cell lung cancer.

The CDR3 DNA reads TGCATTGCTAGTCGCCGGTACATCTATGGCTACACCTTC. Its protein is CIASRRYIYGYTF. This chain links TRBV20-1 with TRBJ1-2; D is undetermined. The CDR3 contains 13 residues. In germline, CDR1 is DFQATT, CDR2 SNEGSKA (reference sequence).